This section outlines one T cell receptor (beta chain) sequence together with its context. This specimen comes from a study of T-cell reconstitution after alpha-beta-depleted transplantation in children. Preparation of the TCRbeta library used unique molecular identifiers. From the PCR reads, TCRdb called clonotypes with MiXCR, one entry per CDR3 protein. The sample consists of hundreds of thousands of distinct CDR3 sequences, around 9.5% of them appearing once. From germline, CDR1 is LGHNA and CDR2 YSLEER. The CDR3 loop spans 14 amino acids. Between the trimmed V and J ends, which lost 3 bases and 4 bases, there was a span of 12 bases.

The sample consisted of PBMCs from the stem cell graft donor, taken from the stem cell graft. The sequence was obtained from a human donor who donated a stem cell graft to a child with acute lymphoblastic leukemia. V gene TRBV4-3 combines with J gene TRBJ1-2; possible D gene TRBD1, 5 bases. Written as DNA, the CDR3 is TGCGCCAGCAGCCACAAAGGGCAGGGCTATGGCTACACCTTC. Translated: CASSHKGQGYGYTF.